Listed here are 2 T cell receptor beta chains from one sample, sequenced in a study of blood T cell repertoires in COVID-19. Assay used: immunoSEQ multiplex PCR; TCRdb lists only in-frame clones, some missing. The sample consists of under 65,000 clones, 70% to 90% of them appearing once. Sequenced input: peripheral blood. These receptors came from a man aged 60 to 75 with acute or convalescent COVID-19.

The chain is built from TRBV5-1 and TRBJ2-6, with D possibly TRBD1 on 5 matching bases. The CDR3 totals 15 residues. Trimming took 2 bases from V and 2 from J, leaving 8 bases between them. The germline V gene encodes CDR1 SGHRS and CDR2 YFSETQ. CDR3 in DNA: TGCGCCAGCAGCTTAGGGGTGGCTGGGGCCAACGTCCTGACTTTC. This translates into CASSLGVAGANVLTF.

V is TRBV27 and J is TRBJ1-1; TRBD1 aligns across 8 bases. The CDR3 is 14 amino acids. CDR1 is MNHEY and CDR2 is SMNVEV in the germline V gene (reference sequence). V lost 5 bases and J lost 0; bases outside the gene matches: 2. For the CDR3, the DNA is TGTGCCAGCAGTCCACAGGGGGTGAACACTGAAGCTTTCTTT. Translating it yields CASSPQGVNTEAFF.